This TCR beta chain was obtained from a study of spatial heterogeneity in lung cancer. General observations from the study: Within tumors, counts of expanded alpha and beta TCRs tracked tumor mutation counts.

This clonotype is classed as medium-sized. Its antigen is not known. Using its own MiXCR run on the 5' RACE reads, TCRdb lists one record per CDR3 protein. The sample has about 8,000 distinct CDR3 sequences, about 9.3% seen once; the top ten hold roughly 8.3%. Time point here: sample taken at primary tumor resection. This receptor was obtained from a male donor with early-stage non-small cell lung cancer. This specimen was lung tumor tissue, taken at surgery.

In DNA form, the CDR3 reads TGTGCCAGCAGGACCGGGACAGGGGAATCACCCCTCCACTTT. This translates into CASRTGTGESPLHF. The chain joins TRBV6-1 to TRBJ1-6; TRBD1 agrees at 10 bases. The germline CDR1 and CDR2 sequences are MNHNS and SASEGT. V shed 6 bases and J 10 bases; nucleotides not matched to a gene: 6. This CDR3 has 14 amino acids.